This T cell receptor (beta chain) was found in a study of blood T cell repertoires in COVID-19. V lost 2 bases, J lost 2 bases, and 3 bases stayed unmatched. Germline loops: CDR1 SNHLY, CDR2 FYNNEI. The CDR3 has 15 amino acids. Sequencing used immunoSEQ multiplex PCR; TCRdb keeps in-frame clones, though not all of them. The sample lists 40,000 to 60,000 clones, around 80% seen once, with 20% to 30% in the top ten. Sequenced: peripheral blood. The chain links TRBV2 to TRBJ2-1; 7 bases line up with TRBD2. The origin of this receptor is an older man with acute or convalescent COVID-19. For the CDR3, the DNA is TGTGCCAGCAGTGAAACCCGGGAGGCCTACAATGAGCAGTTCTTC. Amino acid sequence: CASSETREAYNEQFF. Filled out from reference TRBV2 and TRBJ2-1, the complete variable domain reads EPEVTQTPSHQVTQMGQEVILRCVPISNHLYFYWYRQILGQKVEFLVSFYNNEISEKSEIFDDQFSVERPDGSNFTLKIRSTKLEDSAMYFCASSETREAYNEQFFGPGTRLTVL.